The rows below give T cell receptor beta chains drawn from one sample of a study of long-term antiretroviral therapy in people with HIV. Libraries were prepared by immunoSEQ multiplex PCR; TCRdb keeps only in-frame clonotypes and omits some of them. The sample has approximately 30,000 clones; about 82% are singletons. Here the sequenced sample was unsorted PBMCs, taken 0.8 years before starting antiretroviral therapy. The receptor source for this set is a man aged 18 to 35 with HIV. The CDR3 runs from the conserved cysteine through the conserved F or W. A D gene is named only where the DNA matches it firmly. Part of the rows lack a size; the others show once, few, many or a class for expanded clones.

size | J | V | D | DNA | CDR3
- | TRBJ1-1 | TRBV19 | - | TGTGCCAGTAGTCCAATTGGCACTGAAGCTTTCTTT | CASSPIGTEAFF
- | TRBJ2-4 | TRBV4-1 | TRBD2 | TGCGCCAGCAGCCAAGACTTGGGGCTAGCGGGGGCCGATTACCAAAACATTCAGTACTTC | CASSQDLGLAGADYQNIQYF
- | TRBJ1-4 | TRBV6-6 | - | TGTGCCAGCAGTTACGCTAATGAAAAACTGTTTTTT | CASSYANEKLFF
- | TRBJ1-5 | TRBV19 | - | TGTGCCAGTAGTCCCAGGGAAAATCAGCCCCAGCATTTT | CASSPRENQPQHF
large | TRBJ1-1 | TRBV30 | - | TGTGCCTGGGGGGCCGGGTTCACTGAAGCTTTCTTT | CAWGAGFTEAFF
- | TRBJ1-5 | TRBV9 | - | TGTGCCAGCAGCGTAGTACAGGATCAAGATCAGCCCCAGCATTTT | CASSVVQDQDQPQHF
- | TRBJ2-3 | TRBV2 | TRBD2 | TGTGCCAGCAGTGAGACTAGCGAGACAGATACGCAGTATTTT | CASSETSETDTQYF
- | TRBJ2-5 | TRBV19 | - | TGTGCCAGTAGTCTATGGAATCAAGAGACCCAGTACTTC | CASSLWNQETQYF
- | TRBJ2-7 | TRBV6-1 | - | TGTGCCAGCAGTCCCCGGGGAGGCTACGAGCAGTACTTC | CASSPRGGYEQYF
- | TRBJ1-1 | TRBV28 | TRBD1 | TGTGCCACACACGGACAGGGGGCGAGGACTGAAGCTTTCTTT | CATHGQGARTEAFF
once | TRBJ2-2 | TRBV4-3 | - | TGCGCCAGCAGCCAAGATCTTTGGGGGAGTGGCACCGGGGAGCTGTTTTTT | CASSQDLWGSGTGELFF
- | TRBJ2-7 | TRBV7-9 | TRBD1 | TGTGCCAGCAGCTGGGGAGGACAGGGCCGATCCTACGAGCAGTACTTC | CASSWGGQGRSYEQYF
- | TRBJ2-3 | TRBV5-1 | TRBD2 | TGCGCCAGCAGCTCCGGGACTAAAGGTCCGGATACGCAGTATTTT | CASSSGTKGPDTQYF
- | TRBJ1-1 | TRBV11-2 | - | TGTGCCAGCAGCGCCCACACAGGGCTCACTGAAGCTTTCTTT | CASSAHTGLTEAFF
- | TRBJ1-1 | TRBV6-5 | - | TGTGCCAGCAGTTACTCGATAGGGGCCGCGCACACTGAAGCTTTCTTT | CASSYSIGAAHTEAFF
few | TRBJ1-3 | TRBV5-1 | TRBD1 | TGCGCCAGCAGTGACAGGGCGGACACCATATATTTT | CASSDRADTIYF
- | TRBJ1-5 | TRBV6-1 | - | TGTGCCAGCAGTGTTAACGATGGGCTGGGGCATCAGCCCCAGCATTTT | CASSVNDGLGHQPQHF